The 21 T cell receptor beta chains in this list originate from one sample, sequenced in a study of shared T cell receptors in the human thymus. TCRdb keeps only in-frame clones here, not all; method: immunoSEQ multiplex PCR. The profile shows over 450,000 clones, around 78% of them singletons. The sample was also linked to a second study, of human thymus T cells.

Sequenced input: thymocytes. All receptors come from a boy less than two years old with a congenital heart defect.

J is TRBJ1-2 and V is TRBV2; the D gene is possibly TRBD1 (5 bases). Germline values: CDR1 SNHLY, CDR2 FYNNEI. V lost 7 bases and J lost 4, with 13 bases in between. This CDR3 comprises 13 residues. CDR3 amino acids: CASTQRRGYGYTF. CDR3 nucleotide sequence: TGTGCCAGCACCCAGAGGAGGGGCTATGGCTACACCTTC.

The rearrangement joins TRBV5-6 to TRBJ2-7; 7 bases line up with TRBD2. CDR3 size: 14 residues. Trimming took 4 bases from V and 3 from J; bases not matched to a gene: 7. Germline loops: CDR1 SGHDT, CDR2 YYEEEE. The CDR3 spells CASSPSGNLYEQYF. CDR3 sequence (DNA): TGTGCCAGCAGCCCAAGCGGGAACCTCTACGAGCAGTACTTC.

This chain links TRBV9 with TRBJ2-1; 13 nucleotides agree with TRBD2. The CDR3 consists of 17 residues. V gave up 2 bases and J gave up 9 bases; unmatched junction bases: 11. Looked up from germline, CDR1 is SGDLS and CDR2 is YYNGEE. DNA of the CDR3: TGTGCCAGCAGCGTCCCTTTCGGACTAGCGGGAGTACGTGAGCAGTTCTTC. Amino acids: CASSVPFGLAGVREQFF.

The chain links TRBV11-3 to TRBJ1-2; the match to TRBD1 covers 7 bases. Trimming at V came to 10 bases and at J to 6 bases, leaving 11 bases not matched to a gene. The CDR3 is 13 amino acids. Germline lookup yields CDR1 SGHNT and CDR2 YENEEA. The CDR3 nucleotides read TGTGCCAACCCGGACAGGAGGAATGATGGCTACACCTTC. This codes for CANPDRRNDGYTF. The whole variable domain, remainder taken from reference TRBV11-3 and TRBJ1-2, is EAGVVQSPRYKIIEKKQPVAFWCNPISGHNTLYWYLQNLGQGPELLIRYENEEAVDDSQLPKDRFSAERLKGVDSTLKIQPAELGDSAVYLCANPDRRNDGYTFGSGTRLTVV.

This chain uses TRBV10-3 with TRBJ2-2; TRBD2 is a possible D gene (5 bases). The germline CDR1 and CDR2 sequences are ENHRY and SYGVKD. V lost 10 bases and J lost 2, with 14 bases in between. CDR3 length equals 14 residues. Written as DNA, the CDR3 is TGTGCCACCACTAGACGGTTAAACACCGGGGAGCTGTTTTTT. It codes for CATTRRLNTGELFF.

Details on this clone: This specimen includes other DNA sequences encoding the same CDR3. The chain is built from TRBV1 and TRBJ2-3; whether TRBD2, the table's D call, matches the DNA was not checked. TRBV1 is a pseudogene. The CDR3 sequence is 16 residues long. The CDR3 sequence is CTSSPQREALTDTQYF. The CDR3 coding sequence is TGCACCAGCAGTCCTCAGCGGGAGGCCCTCACAGATACGCAGTATTTT.

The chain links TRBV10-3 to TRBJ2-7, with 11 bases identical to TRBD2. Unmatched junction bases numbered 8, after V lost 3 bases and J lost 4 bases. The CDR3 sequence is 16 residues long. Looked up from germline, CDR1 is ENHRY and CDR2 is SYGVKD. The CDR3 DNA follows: TGTGCCATCAGTGATGGGTCGGCTAGCGGGAGGTACGAGCAGTACTTC. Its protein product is CAISDGSASGRYEQYF.

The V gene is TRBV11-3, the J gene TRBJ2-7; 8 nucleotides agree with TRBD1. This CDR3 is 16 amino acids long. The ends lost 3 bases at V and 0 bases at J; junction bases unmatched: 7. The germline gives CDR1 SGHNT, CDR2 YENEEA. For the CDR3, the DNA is TGTGCCAGCAGCTTGGGATCAGGGGGCCCCTCCTACGAGCAGTACTTC. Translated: CASSLGSGGPSYEQYF.

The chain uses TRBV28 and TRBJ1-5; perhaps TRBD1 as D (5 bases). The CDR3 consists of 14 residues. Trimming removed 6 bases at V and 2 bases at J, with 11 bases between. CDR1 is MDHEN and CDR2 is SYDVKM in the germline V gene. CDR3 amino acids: CASRPRDCNQPQHF. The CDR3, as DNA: TGTGCCAGCAGACCCCGGGACTGCAATCAGCCCCAGCATTTT.

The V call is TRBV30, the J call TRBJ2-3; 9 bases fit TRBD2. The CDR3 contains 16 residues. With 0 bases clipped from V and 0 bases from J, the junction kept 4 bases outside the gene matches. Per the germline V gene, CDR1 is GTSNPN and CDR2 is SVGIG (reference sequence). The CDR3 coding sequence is TGTGCCTGGAGTGTAGGGACTAGCTCTAGCACAGATACGCAGTATTTT. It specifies CAWSVGTSSSTDTQYF.

The CDR3 is CASSQRTGPYEQYF. The CDR3 coding sequence is TGCGCCAGCAGTCAAAGGACAGGGCCCTACGAGCAGTACTTC. The V and J genes are TRBV4-1 and TRBJ2-7; TRBD1 agrees at 8 bases. From germline, CDR1 is MGHRA and CDR2 YSYEKL. The CDR3 covers 14 residues. V was clipped by 6 bases and J by 2 bases; unmatched bases: 6.

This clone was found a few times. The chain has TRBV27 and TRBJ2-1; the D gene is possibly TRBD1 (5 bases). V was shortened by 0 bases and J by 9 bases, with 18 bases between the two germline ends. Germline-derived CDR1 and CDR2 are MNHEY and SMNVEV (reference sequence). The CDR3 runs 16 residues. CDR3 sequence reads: CASSLSRGHPLGEQFF. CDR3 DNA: TGTGCCAGCAGTTTATCGAGAGGACACCCCCTGGGTGAGCAGTTCTTC.

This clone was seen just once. CDR3 in DNA: TGTGCCAGCAGCTTGGGTCCCCCTCGGAGACAAGAGACCCAGTACTTC. Translating gives CASSLGPPRRQETQYF. This sequence joins TRBV7-7 and TRBJ2-5; D gene ambiguous. Trimming removed 3 bases at V and 2 bases at J, with 16 bases between. CDR1 and CDR2 (germline): SSHAT, FNYEAQ (reference sequence). This CDR3 spans 16 amino acids.

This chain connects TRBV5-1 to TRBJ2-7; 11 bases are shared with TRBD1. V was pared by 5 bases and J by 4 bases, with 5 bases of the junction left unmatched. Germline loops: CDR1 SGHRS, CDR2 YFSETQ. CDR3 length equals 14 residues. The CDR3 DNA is TGCGCCAGCAGTCGAAGGGACAGGGGGTACGAGCAGTACTTC. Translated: CASSRRDRGYEQYF.

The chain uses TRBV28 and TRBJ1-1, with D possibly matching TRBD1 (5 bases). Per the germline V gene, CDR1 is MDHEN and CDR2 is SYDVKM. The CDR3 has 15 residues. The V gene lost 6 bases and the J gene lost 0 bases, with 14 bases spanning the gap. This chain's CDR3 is CASSLQTALNTEAFF. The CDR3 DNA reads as TGTGCCAGCAGCCTACAGACAGCCTTGAACACTGAAGCTTTCTTT. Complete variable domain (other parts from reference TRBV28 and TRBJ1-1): DVKVTQSSRYLVKRTGEKVFLECVQDMDHENMFWYRQDPGLGLRLIYFSYDVKMKEKGDIPEGYSVSREKKERFSLILESASTNQTSMYLCASSLQTALNTEAFFGQGTRLTVV.

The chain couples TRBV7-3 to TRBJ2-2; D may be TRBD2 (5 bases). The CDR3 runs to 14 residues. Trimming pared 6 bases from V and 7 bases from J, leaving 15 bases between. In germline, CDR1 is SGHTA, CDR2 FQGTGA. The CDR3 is CASRSFSSGGELFF. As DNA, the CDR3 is TGTGCCAGCAGGTCGTTCTCAAGCGGCGGGGAGCTGTTTTTT. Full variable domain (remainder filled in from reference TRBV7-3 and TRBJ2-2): GAGVSQTPSNKVTEKGKYVELRCDPISGHTALYWYRQSLGQGPEFLIYFQGTGAADDSGLPNDRFFAVRPEGSVSTLKIQRTERGDSAVYLCASRSFSSGGELFFGEGSRLTVL.

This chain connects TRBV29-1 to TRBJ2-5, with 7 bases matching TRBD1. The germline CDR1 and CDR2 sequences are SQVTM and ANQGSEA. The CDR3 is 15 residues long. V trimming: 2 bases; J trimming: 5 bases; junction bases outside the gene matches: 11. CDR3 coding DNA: TGCAGCGTTGAAATAGGGAAGGGGGCTTGGGAGACCCAGTACTTC. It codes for CSVEIGKGAWETQYF.

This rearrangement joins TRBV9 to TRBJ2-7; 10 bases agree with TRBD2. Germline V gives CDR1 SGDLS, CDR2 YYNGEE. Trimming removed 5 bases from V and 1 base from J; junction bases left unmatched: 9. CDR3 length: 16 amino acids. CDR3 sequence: CASSVGGAGGSYEQYF. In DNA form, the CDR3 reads TGTGCCAGCAGTGTTGGGGGAGCGGGAGGGTCCTACGAGCAGTACTTC.

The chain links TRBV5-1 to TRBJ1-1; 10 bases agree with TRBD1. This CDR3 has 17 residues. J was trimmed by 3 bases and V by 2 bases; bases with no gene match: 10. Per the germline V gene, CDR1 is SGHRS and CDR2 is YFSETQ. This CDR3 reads CASSFSPRTGGDTEAFF. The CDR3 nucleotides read TGCGCCAGCAGCTTCTCACCTCGGACAGGGGGGGACACTGAAGCTTTCTTT.

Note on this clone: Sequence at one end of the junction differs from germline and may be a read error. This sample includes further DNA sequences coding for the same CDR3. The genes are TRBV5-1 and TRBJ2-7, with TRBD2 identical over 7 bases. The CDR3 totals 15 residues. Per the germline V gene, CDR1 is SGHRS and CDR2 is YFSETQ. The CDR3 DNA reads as TGCGCCAGCAGCTTGGGGGGGGGACTCCACTACGAACAGTACTTC. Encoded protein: CASSLGGGLHYEQYF. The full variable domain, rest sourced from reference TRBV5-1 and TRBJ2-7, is KAGVTQTPRYLIKTRGQQVTLSCSPISGHRSVSWYQQTPGQGLQFLFEYFSETQRNKGNFPGRFSGRQFSNSRSEMNVSTLELGDSALYLCASSLGGGLHYEQYFGPGTRLTVT.

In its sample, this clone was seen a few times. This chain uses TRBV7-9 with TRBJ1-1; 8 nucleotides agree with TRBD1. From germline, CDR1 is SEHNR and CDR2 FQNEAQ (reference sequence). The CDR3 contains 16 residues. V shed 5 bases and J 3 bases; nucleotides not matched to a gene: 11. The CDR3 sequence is CASSDPGGKVDTEAFF. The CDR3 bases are TGTGCCAGCAGCGACCCAGGGGGCAAGGTAGACACTGAAGCTTTCTTT.